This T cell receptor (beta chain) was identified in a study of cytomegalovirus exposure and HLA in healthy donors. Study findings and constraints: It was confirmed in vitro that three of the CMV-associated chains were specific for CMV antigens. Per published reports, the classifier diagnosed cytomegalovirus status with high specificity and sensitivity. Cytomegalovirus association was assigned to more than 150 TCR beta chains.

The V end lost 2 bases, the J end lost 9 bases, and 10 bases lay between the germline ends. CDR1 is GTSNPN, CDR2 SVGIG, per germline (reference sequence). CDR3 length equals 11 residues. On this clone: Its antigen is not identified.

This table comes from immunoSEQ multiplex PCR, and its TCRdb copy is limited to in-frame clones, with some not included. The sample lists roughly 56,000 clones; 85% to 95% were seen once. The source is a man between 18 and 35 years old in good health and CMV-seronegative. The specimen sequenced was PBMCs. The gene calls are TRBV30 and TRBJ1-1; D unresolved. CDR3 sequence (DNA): TGTGCCTGGAGTAGCGACGGGAAAGCTTTCTTT. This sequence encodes CAWSSDGKAFF. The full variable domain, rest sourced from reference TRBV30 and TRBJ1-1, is SQTIHQWPATLVQPVGSPLSLECTVEGTSNPNLYWYRQAAGRGLQLLFYSVGIGQISSEVPQNLSASRPQDRQFILSSKKLLLSDSGFYLCAWSSDGKAFFGQGTRLTVV.